One and the same sample provided the 19 T cell receptor beta chains below, sequenced in a study of blood T cell repertoires in COVID-19. The data were produced by immunoSEQ multiplex PCR, yet TCRdb's version contains in-frame clones alone and is incomplete. This table has around 250,000 clones, about 89% appearing once. Source material: peripheral blood. These receptors were collected from a woman aged 55-70 years who had recovered from COVID-19.

The CDR3 spells CASSRDRESTEAFF. The CDR3 region has the DNA TGTGCCAGCAGTAGGGACAGGGAGAGCACTGAAGCTTTCTTT. The chain combines TRBV6-5 with TRBJ1-1, with 9 bases that match TRBD1. After removal of 5 bases from V and 4 bases from J, the junction contained 5 bases not matched to a gene. This CDR3 spans 14 amino acids. From germline, CDR1 is MNHEY and CDR2 SVGAGI.

The genes are TRBV7-3 and TRBJ1-1, with D unclear. CDR1 is SGHTA and CDR2 is FQGTGA in the germline V gene. This CDR3 region has 13 residues. V lost 1 base and J 8 bases, leaving 11 bases between the germline ends. The DNA of the CDR3 is TGTGCCAGCAGCTTAAGTTTATCTAGCGAAGCTTTCTTT. It is translated as CASSLSLSSEAFF.

The V and J genes are TRBV4-2 and TRBJ1-6; D unclear. V lost 3 bases to trimming and J lost 7 bases, with 10 bases between them. Germline V gene sequence: CDR1 LGHNA, CDR2 YNFKEQ. This CDR3 region has 14 residues. Written as DNA, the CDR3 is TGTGCCAGCAGCCAGTTGAGTAGAAATTCACCCCTCCACTTT. It encodes CASSQLSRNSPLHF.

V and J are TRBV14 and TRBJ2-2, with 9 bases aligning to TRBD2. The CDR3 is made up of 16 amino acids. J was trimmed by 4 bases and V by 4 bases; bases with no gene match: 7. The germline V gene has CDR1 SGHDN and CDR2 FVKESK. CDR3 DNA sequence: TGTGCCAGCAGCCCCCGACTAGCGGCCTCCACCGGGGAGCTGTTTTTT. Residues: CASSPRLAASTGELFF.

This clone was counted only a few times. V is TRBV4-3 and J is TRBJ2-1; D is possibly TRBD2 (5 bases). This CDR3 region has 16 residues. Per germline, CDR1 LGHNA and CDR2 YSLEER. The V end was cut by 0 bases, the J end by 2 bases, with 11 bases between. CDR3 DNA: TGCGCCAGCAGCCAAGATTCGATGGGAGCCTACAATGAGCAGTTCTTC. Translating it yields CASSQDSMGAYNEQFF.

In nucleotides, the CDR3 is TGTGCCAGCTCACCAATTTCTAGCGAAGTGTTAGATACGCAGTATTTT. This codes for CASSPISSEVLDTQYF. V gene TRBV18 combines with J gene TRBJ2-3, with a possible D match to TRBD2 (6 bases). The germline gives CDR1 KGHSH, CDR2 LQKENI. The CDR3 length is 16 residues. V was pared by 2 bases and J by 5 bases, with 17 bases between.

The V gene is TRBV5-1, the J gene TRBJ2-3, with 7 bases matching TRBD1. The germline V gene encodes CDR1 SGHRS and CDR2 YFSETQ. V was clipped by 5 bases and J by 6 bases; unmatched bases: 9. CDR3 length: 14 amino acids. DNA of the CDR3: TGCGCCAGCAGATTGACAGGGATGGGGGATACGCAGTATTTT. Translated: CASRLTGMGDTQYF. Based on the CDR3 plus reference TRBV5-1 and TRBJ2-3, the full variable domain is KAGVTQTPRYLIKTRGQQVTLSCSPISGHRSVSWYQQTPGQGLQFLFEYFSETQRNKGNFPGRFSGRQFSNSRSEMNVSTLELGDSALYLCASRLTGMGDTQYFGPGTRLTVL.

DNA for the CDR3: TGTGCCAGCGGAACAGCCTACTACGAGCAGTACTTC. Protein: CASGTAYYEQYF. The V call is TRBV6-5, the J call TRBJ2-7; D gene ambiguous. V was shortened by 8 bases and J by 3 bases, with 11 bases between the two germline ends. This CDR3 has 12 amino acids. The germline V gene encodes CDR1 MNHEY and CDR2 SVGAGI.

J is TRBJ2-1 and V is TRBV19; 11 bases line up with TRBD2. Germline V gene sequence: CDR1 LNHDA, CDR2 SQIVND (reference sequence). The CDR3 has 15 amino acids. The V and J ends lost 7 bases and 3 bases, in that order; junction bases with no gene match: 5. Written as DNA, the CDR3 is TGTGCCAGTACCCCGACTAGCGGGGACTACAATGAGCAGTTCTTC. Residues: CASTPTSGDYNEQFF.

This clone occurred once. V is TRBV4-1 and J is TRBJ2-5; 10 nucleotides agree with TRBD1. In germline, CDR1 is MGHRA, CDR2 YSYEKL. This CDR3 is 16 amino acids long. V lost 5 bases and J lost 5; bases outside the gene matches: 11. The CDR3: CASSNPDRGRGETQYF. The CDR3, as DNA: TGCGCCAGCAGCAACCCCGACAGGGGGCGCGGGGAGACCCAGTACTTC.

This clone was seen more than once but under ten times. The rearrangement joins TRBV5-6 to TRBJ2-1; TRBD2 agrees at 8 bases. This CDR3 region has 14 residues. CDR1 and CDR2 (germline): SGHDT, YYEEEE. The trim removed 5 bases at V and 2 bases at J, leaving 3 bases unmatched. As DNA, the CDR3 is TGTGCCAGCAGACACGGGGGGGCCTACAATGAGCAGTTCTTC. Amino acids: CASRHGGAYNEQFF.

The rearrangement joins TRBV2 to TRBJ1-4, with TRBD1 matching over 7 bases. The CDR3 contains 16 residues. Trimming at V came to 6 bases and at J to 7 bases, leaving 14 bases not matched to a gene. CDR1 and CDR2 (germline): SNHLY, FYNNEI. In nucleotides, the CDR3 is TGTGCCAGCAGGCGCGACCGGGGACAGCCTACTGAAAAACTGTTTTTT. Its protein product is CASRRDRGQPTEKLFF.

The chain employs TRBV7-2 and TRBJ2-1; 9 nucleotides agree with TRBD1. CDR3 length: 15 amino acids. V lost 4 bases and J lost 9; bases outside the gene matches: 10. In germline, CDR1 is SGHTA, CDR2 FQGNSA. CDR3 region: CASSSSGQGGAEQFF. The CDR3 DNA follows: TGTGCCAGCAGCTCTTCGGGACAGGGTGGGGCTGAGCAGTTCTTC.

The chain carries TRBV28 and TRBJ1-2, with D perhaps matching TRBD1 (5 bases). Germline V gene sequence: CDR1 MDHEN, CDR2 SYDVKM. This CDR3 has 12 amino acids. With 10 bases removed from V and 7 bases from J, the gap between germline ends came to 16 bases. In DNA form, the CDR3 reads TGTGCCACCCATGGGAGGGGAAGTGGCTACACCTTC. Residues: CATHGRGSGYTF.

The rearrangement uses TRBV5-5 and TRBJ2-3, with D perhaps matching TRBD2 (7 bases). Germline V lookup: CDR1 SGHKS, CDR2 YYEKEE (reference sequence). Trimming pared 0 bases from V and 6 bases from J, leaving 14 bases between. The CDR3 extends over 15 amino acids. CDR3 sequence (DNA): TGTGCCAGCAGCTTGGCACCTGGCGGGGGCGATACGCAGTATTTT. This encodes CASSLAPGGGDTQYF.

The rearrangement uses TRBV15 and TRBJ2-1; TRBD2 matches at 9 bases. The trim removed 0 bases at V and 7 bases at J, leaving 4 bases unmatched. This CDR3 has 15 amino acids. In germline, CDR1 is LNHNV, CDR2 YYDKDF (reference sequence). CDR3 coding DNA: TGTGCCACCAGCAGAGATGCGGGGGGGTTGAATGAGCAGTTCTTC. This gives the protein CATSRDAGGLNEQFF.

This chain links TRBV2 with TRBJ2-2; D perhaps matches TRBD1 (6 bases). Germline values: CDR1 SNHLY, CDR2 FYNNEI. The length of the CDR3 is 13 residues. The germline V and J ends were trimmed by 8 bases and 7 bases, with 14 bases remaining between them. The CDR3 spells CASYGTPSGELFF. CDR3 DNA sequence: TGTGCCAGCTACGGGACACCCAGCGGGGAGCTGTTTTTT.

The chain is built from TRBV5-1 and TRBJ1-2; the D is unclear. CDR3 length: 13 residues. The germline CDR1 and CDR2 sequences are SGHRS and YFSETQ. The germline V and J ends were trimmed by 4 bases and 8 bases, with 15 bases remaining between them. The chain's CDR3 is CASSLPGAEGYTF. The DNA of the CDR3 is TGCGCCAGCAGCCTGCCGGGTGCGGAGGGCTACACCTTC.

V gene TRBV6-2 or TRBV6-3 combines with J gene TRBJ2-1, with 12 bases fitting TRBD2. Germline V lookup: CDR1 MNHEY, CDR2 SVGEGT. The CDR3 is made up of 16 amino acids. V shed 4 bases and J 10 bases; nucleotides not matched to a gene: 11. CDR3 bases: TGTGCCAGCAGTTCGCGACTAGCGGGGGCTTCTCGGGAGCAGTTCTTC. Translating gives CASSSRLAGASREQFF.